The clone carrying this T cell receptor (beta chain) was recorded only once. Its antigen is not identified. The data derive from a study of radiation and T cells in renal cell carcinoma. Study as a whole: Nephrectomy followed 15 Gy stereotactic body radiation by 4 weeks. Study conclusions and caveats: From baseline, blood top tumor clonotypes peaked at 2 weeks post-radiation. Pretreatment tumor biopsies were lacking, so baseline clonotypes are unknown.

The data were produced by immunoSEQ multiplex PCR, yet TCRdb's version contains in-frame clones alone and is incomplete. Here the sample spans about 120,000 clones, over 75% being singletons. The time point here: blood 2 weeks post-SBRT. Documented treatment: 15 Gy SBRT to primary tumor, nephrectomy 4 weeks later. After SBRT, blood was collected at 2 and 4 weeks, plus baseline. This CDR3 spans 15 amino acids. The germline CDR1 and CDR2 sequences are MNHNS and SASEGT. Deletions cut 4 bases from V and 0 bases from J, with 10 bases between. This receptor was obtained from a man aged 45-60 years with renal cell carcinoma. The sequenced sample was blood, obtained from a patient whose treatment included radiotherapy and nephrectomy. J is TRBJ1-3 and V is TRBV6-1, with D possibly TRBD1 on 6 matching bases. Here the CDR3 reads CASSGGQFSGNTIYF. The CDR3 bases are TGTGCCAGCAGTGGCGGACAGTTCTCTGGAAACACCATATATTTT.